Below, one T cell receptor beta chain is given with its context. Its matching antigen is unknown. This sample is part of a study of B cell selection in AIRE deficiency. General study points: Healthy donors alone shared over 25% of some 3,300 Treg sequences; patients alone 8.5% to 10%.

Germline V gives CDR1 SGHTA, CDR2 FQGTGA. The CDR3 length is 14 residues. V lost 0 bases and J lost 1, with 4 bases in between. Profiling relied on immunoSEQ multiplex PCR, and the TCRdb table lists in-frame clones only, not all of them. This table has 20,000 to 30,000 clones, about 95% appearing once. Sorting defined conventional CD4 T cells as CD4+CD127+. Healthy unrelated donors supplied the control samples. The sequenced sample consisted of CD4+CD127+ conventional T cells sorted from PBMCs. This TCR was recovered from a human donor in good health. The chain recombines TRBV7-3 with TRBJ2-1; D is unclear. CDR3 in DNA: TGTGCCAGCAGCTTAACAGCTTCCTACAATGAGCAGTTCTTC. Protein product: CASSLTASYNEQFF.